The TCR beta chain under discussion was sequenced for a study of shared clonotypes between healthy human individuals. Study overall: The study enrolled a couple of women and three men aged 18 to 49.

CDR3 length: 11 amino acids. Germline CDR1 and CDR2: DFQATT and SNEGSKA (reference sequence). V dropped 6 bases and J dropped 5 bases, with 10 bases sitting between them. Donors were Caucasian adults residing in Nashville, Tennessee, USA. Deep was the level at which the assay was run. Amplification in unsorted PBMC replicate PCRs started from roughly 330 ng DNA, which equals around 31,000 T cell genomes. TCRdb keeps only in-frame clones here, not all; method: immunoSEQ multiplex PCR. The top ten hold about 13% of the sample, which has about 470,000 clones, more than 75% seen once. The chain employs TRBV20-1 and TRBJ2-5; D gene unclear. The sequenced sample was PBMCs. The receptor's source is a woman aged 40 to 50 in good health. Some clones in this sample may be carry-over from other donors' samples. In nucleotides, the CDR3 is TGCAGTGCCACGGAAGGTGAGACCCAGTACTTC. Amino acid sequence: CSATEGETQYF.